The entry below describes one T cell receptor beta chain. The CDR3 loop spans 16 amino acids. As handled by the study authors: Estimation of nucleated cell counts relied on the amplification of reference gene primers. TCRdb's table, derived via immunoSEQ multiplex PCR, lists solely in-frame clones and lacks some. Clonal size and the V and J genes are those of that table, whereas D and trimming came from the DNA. The sample includes roughly 100,000 clones, about 80% seen only once; the top ten take approximately 4.5%. The source of the sample is a study of blood T cell repertoires in COVID-19. Background on the study: COVID-19 samples, acute and convalescent, were from the United States, Italy and Spain.

The TCR comes from a human donor in a cohort sampled during active COVID-19. V usage is TRBV21-1 and J usage is TRBJ2-3; the table's D call of TRBD1 was not tested on the DNA. TRBV21-1 is recorded as a pseudogene. Sequences were obtained from peripheral blood. The CDR3 nucleotides read TGTGCCAGCAATCCGACCAGGGGGGCGGGCACAGATACGCAGTATTTT. It codes for CASNPTRGAGTDTQYF.